Included here is one T cell receptor (beta chain) sequence, with context. The sample originates from a study of blood T cell repertoires in COVID-19. Study background: The United States, Italy and Spain provided the acute and convalescent COVID-19 samples. Nucleic acid was either cDNA or gDNA, and it came from T cells, B-cell-depleted T cells, or PBMCs.

Seattle patients were enrolled while actively infected and followed longitudinally. The CDR3 contains 12 residues. V shed 8 bases and J shed 3 bases, with 10 bases lying between them. CDR1 is MNHEY and CDR2 is SVGAGI in the germline V gene. As processed by the authors: How many nucleated cells were present was estimated from reference gene primer amplification. Clones were sequenced by immunoSEQ multiplex PCR, and TCRdb holds only the in-frame ones, with some missing. V and J calls and clone size come straight from that table; D and trimming were deduced from the DNA. In the table there are 250,000 to 300,000 clones, approximately 88% of which are singletons.

The receptor was derived from a woman in her 70s with COVID-19, enrolled during active disease. Sequenced sample: peripheral blood. This chain joins TRBV6-5 and TRBJ1-1, with a possible D match to TRBD1 (5 bases). CDR3 coding DNA: TGTGCCAGCGTGGGGGGTTACACTGAAGCTTTCTTT. Translating gives CASVGGYTEAFF.